The 8 T cell receptor beta chains given below trace back to one sample, sequenced in a study of identifying expanded T cells in peripheral blood. Data came from immunoSEQ multiplex PCR; TCRdb stores just in-frame clones and leaves some out. The table includes 70,000 to 100,000 clones, roughly 86% detected once. The material sequenced was blood. The source is a person aged 18 to 70 in good health.

The gene calls are TRBV4-1 and TRBJ2-7; no clear D. Trimming removed 4 bases from V and 3 bases from J, with 22 bases in between. Germline V gene sequence: CDR1 MGHRA, CDR2 YSYEKL. This CDR3 contains 17 residues. This CDR3 is CASSPWAVQVQNYEQYF. The CDR3 nucleotides are TGCGCCAGCAGCCCATGGGCGGTCCAAGTCCAGAACTACGAGCAGTACTTC.

The chain couples TRBV5-6 to TRBJ1-3; maybe TRBD1 (5 bases). CDR1 SGHDT and CDR2 YYEEEE come from the germline V gene. The CDR3 has 17 amino acids. Trimming pared 0 bases from V and 0 bases from J, leaving 13 bases between. The CDR3: CASSLGAGAGSGNTIYF. CDR3 nucleotides: TGTGCCAGCAGCTTGGGTGCTGGGGCCGGCTCTGGAAACACCATATATTTT.

This chain uses TRBV18 with TRBJ2-2; 7 nucleotides match TRBD1. V lost 2 bases, J lost 1 base, and 4 bases stayed unmatched. CDR1 is KGHSH and CDR2 is LQKENI in the germline V gene. CDR3 length: 16 amino acids. This CDR3 reads CASSPGTARNTGELFF. The CDR3 nucleotides are TGTGCCAGCTCACCAGGGACAGCCAGGAACACCGGGGAGCTGTTTTTT.

The chain recombines TRBV19 with TRBJ2-6; D possibly corresponds to TRBD1 (6 bases). The CDR3 runs to 14 residues. Germline assignment: CDR1 LNHDA and CDR2 SQIVND (reference sequence). Deletions cut 8 bases from V and 2 bases from J, with 10 bases between. The CDR3 loop reads CASENRAGANVLTF. The CDR3 bases are TGTGCCAGTGAGAACAGGGCTGGGGCCAACGTCCTGACTTTC.

This clone showed up just once. The CDR3 region has the DNA TGTGCCAGCAGTGGACAGGGAACAGGTCAGCCCCAGCATTTT. It is translated as CASSGQGTGQPQHF. The chain is built from TRBV6-1 and TRBJ1-5, with TRBD1 matching over 7 bases. Trimming at V came to 4 bases and at J to 6 bases, leaving 6 bases not matched to a gene. In germline, CDR1 is MNHNS, CDR2 SASEGT. There are 14 residues in the CDR3.

A few counts support this clone. The CDR3: CASSFLRQNTEAFF. In nucleotides, the CDR3 is TGTGCCAGCAGCTTCCTCAGACAGAACACTGAAGCTTTCTTT. The chain combines TRBV7-2 with TRBJ1-1; D gene uncertain. This CDR3 region has 14 residues. V was cut by 3 bases and J by 1 base, with 9 bases left in between. Germline CDR1 SGHTA, CDR2 FQGNSA.

The V call is TRBV6-1, the J call TRBJ1-5; no clear D gene. CDR3 length: 14 amino acids. Germline CDR1 MNHNS, CDR2 SASEGT. Between the trimmed V and J ends, which lost 3 bases and 6 bases, there was a span of 12 bases. CDR3: CASSEGGIAQPQHF. CDR3 in DNA: TGTGCCAGCAGTGAGGGAGGGATCGCTCAGCCCCAGCATTTT.

V usage is TRBV19 and J usage is TRBJ1-3; TRBD1 agrees at 7 bases. Germline CDR1 is LNHDA and CDR2 is SQIVND (reference sequence). The CDR3 loop spans 14 amino acids. The V segment lost 10 bases and the J segment 2 bases; nucleotides outside the gene matches: 8. The CDR3 sequence is CATQSGTAGNTIYF. The CDR3 DNA follows: TGTGCCACTCAATCCGGGACAGCTGGAAACACCATATATTTT.